One sample yielded the 28 T cell receptor beta chains listed below, sequenced in a study of vaccination effects on CD4 cells after COVID-19. Repertoires were generated with immunoSEQ multiplex PCR, while TCRdb's copy carries only in-frame clones and drops some. The repertoire consists of about 40,000 clones, with approximately 73% occurring once and the leading ten covering roughly 33%. ViraFEST assay sequencing came after antigen-specific CD4+ T cells were expanded with viral peptide pools. Following an approximately 11-day culture, CD4+ T cells were purified. The individual was infected with SARS-CoV-2 between March and December 2020, as confirmed by PCR. Their target antigens are unknown. The input for sequencing was CD4+ T cells from PBMCs cultured with a peptide pool, taken before COVID-19 vaccination. These receptors were collected from a human donor who had a prior SARS-CoV-2 infection.

To note about this clone: The identical CDR3 is also encoded by other nucleotide sequences in the sample. The CDR3 loop is CASSPRTGDGYTF. CDR3 sequence (DNA): TGTGCCAGCAGCCCCCGGACAGGGGACGGCTACACCTTC. The chain links TRBV14 to TRBJ1-2, with 9 bases lining up with TRBD1. V was clipped by 4 bases and J by 8 bases; unmatched bases: 5. The germline V gene has CDR1 SGHDN and CDR2 FVKESK. The CDR3 spans 13 residues.

CDR3 sequence: CASSSSHANTEAFF. The CDR3, as DNA: TGTGCCAGCAGTTCCTCTCATGCCAACACTGAAGCTTTCTTT. The chain couples TRBV7-3 to TRBJ1-1; D is uncertain. V dropped 6 bases and J dropped 2 bases, with 13 bases sitting between them. The CDR3 spans 14 residues. The V gene's germline CDR1 is SGHTA and CDR2 FQGTGA.

This sequence joins TRBV11-2 and TRBJ2-3; 7 bases match TRBD2. CDR1 and CDR2 from the germline V gene are SGHAT and FQNNGV. This CDR3 spans 18 amino acids. Trimming at V came to 3 bases and at J to 4 bases, leaving 16 bases not matched to a gene. CDR3 protein: CASSFFLSSGGAADTQYF. DNA for the CDR3: TGTGCCAGCAGCTTTTTTCTTTCTAGCGGCGGGGCCGCAGATACGCAGTATTTT.

This clone was observed a handful of times. CDR3 sequence (DNA): TGTGCCAGCAGCTTAGCCGGCGTGGGGGGAGGCTACACCTTC. Translation: CASSLAGVGGGYTF. The rearrangement joins TRBV7-9 to TRBJ1-2, with D tentatively TRBD1 (5 bases). V lost 0 bases and J lost 8, with 13 bases in between. Germline V CDR1 and CDR2: SEHNR, FQNEAQ (reference sequence). The CDR3 runs 14 residues.

V is TRBV4-3 and J is TRBJ2-2, with 7 bases fitting TRBD1. The CDR3 covers 15 residues. Germline lookup yields CDR1 LGHNA and CDR2 YSLEER. After removal of 2 bases from V and 3 bases from J, the junction contained 3 bases not matched to a gene. The CDR3 region is CASSQSTGHTGELFF. DNA of the CDR3: TGCGCCAGCAGCCAATCGACAGGGCACACCGGGGAGCTGTTTTTT.

This chain links TRBV6-6 with TRBJ2-7, with D possibly TRBD2 on 5 matching bases. This CDR3 comprises 14 residues. In germline, CDR1 is MNHNY, CDR2 SVGAGI (reference sequence). Trimming took off 4 bases at V and 0 bases at J, with 10 bases between the two ends. In nucleotides, the CDR3 is TGTGCCAGCAGTTCAAGCGGAGACTCCTACGAGCAGTACTTC. Translation gives CASSSSGDSYEQYF.

The chain joins TRBV19 to TRBJ2-5; D is ambiguous. The CDR3 consists of 13 residues. Trimming removed 2 bases from V and 2 bases from J, with 6 bases in between. The germline CDR1 and CDR2 sequences are LNHDA and SQIVND (reference sequence). CDR3 sequence reads: CASSITTQETQYF. The CDR3 bases are TGTGCCAGTAGTATAACTACACAAGAGACCCAGTACTTC.

This chain links TRBV24-1 with TRBJ2-1, with 9 positions matching TRBD2. CDR1 KGHDR and CDR2 SFDVKD come from the germline V gene. Trimming cost V 11 bases and J 4 bases; bases outside gene matches: 5. CDR3 length equals 13 residues. CDR3 protein: CAISGSRYNEQFF. In nucleotides, the CDR3 is TGTGCCATTAGCGGGAGCAGATACAATGAGCAGTTCTTC.

The chain has TRBV18 and TRBJ1-3, with 7 bases identical to TRBD1. The CDR3 extends over 15 amino acids. CDR1 is KGHSH, CDR2 LQKENI, per germline. Trimming at V came to 4 bases and at J to 1 base, leaving 4 bases not matched to a gene. Here the CDR3 DNA reads TGTGCCAGCTCACAGGGGGCGTTTTCTGGAAACACCATATATTTT. Protein product: CASSQGAFSGNTIYF.

The gene calls are TRBV3-1 (or the pseudogene TRBV3-2) and TRBJ2-3, with D possibly being TRBD1 (6 bases). The CDR3 has 17 amino acids. Per germline, CDR1 LGHDT and CDR2 YNNKEL (reference sequence). The ends were cut back, 8 bases at V and 0 bases at J, with 21 bases in the middle. In DNA, the CDR3 is TGTGCCAGCTCTTACCCGGCAGGGACATCCAGCACAGATACGCAGTATTTT. It is translated as CASSYPAGTSSTDTQYF.

This clone showed up just once. The CDR3 DNA reads as TGTGCCAGCAGACGACCGGGACGAGTAAACACTGAAGCTTTCTTT. Translation: CASRRPGRVNTEAFF. This chain links TRBV11-2 with TRBJ1-1; possibly TRBD1 for D (5 bases). Per the germline V gene, CDR1 is SGHAT and CDR2 is FQNNGV. The CDR3 runs 15 residues. The germline V and J ends were trimmed by 6 bases and 2 bases, with 16 bases remaining between them.

In this sample, this clone is medium-sized (0.01 to 0.1%). The chain links TRBV3-1 (or the pseudogene TRBV3-2) to TRBJ2-1, with 10 bases fitting TRBD2. The ends lost 0 bases at V and 4 bases at J; junction bases unmatched: 18. CDR1 and CDR2 from the germline V gene are LGHDT and YNNKEL (reference sequence). The CDR3 contains 21 residues. The CDR3: CASSQEHALAGPTTNYNEQFF. The CDR3, as DNA: TGTGCCAGCAGCCAAGAACACGCACTAGCGGGACCCACGACAAATTACAATGAGCAGTTCTTC.

The V and J genes are TRBV6-5 and TRBJ2-3; D perhaps matches TRBD1 (5 bases). Germline V lookup: CDR1 MNHEY, CDR2 SVGAGI. The CDR3 totals 16 residues. Between the trimmed V and J ends, which lost 2 bases and 3 bases, there was a span of 15 bases. The CDR3 bases are TGTGCCAGCAGTTACCAACGCAAGGCAGGGACAGATACGCAGTATTTT. Amino acids: CASSYQRKAGTDTQYF.

This sequence joins TRBV5-4 and TRBJ2-7; 10 positions agree with TRBD1. The germline V gene encodes CDR1 SGHNT and CDR2 YYREEE (reference sequence). The CDR3 extends over 15 amino acids. With V trimmed by 6 bases and J by 5 bases, 11 bases remained unmatched. CDR3 bases: TGTGCCAGCACCAATACGGTGGGACAGGGGAACGAGCAGTACTTC. It codes for CASTNTVGQGNEQYF.

The chain recombines TRBV3-1 (or the pseudogene TRBV3-2) with TRBJ2-3, with a tentative D call TRBD2 (6 bases). Germline-derived CDR1 and CDR2 are LGHDT and YNNKEL (reference sequence). Trimming cost V 3 bases and J 2 bases, with 9 bases left between them. The CDR3 sequence is 14 residues long. This CDR3 is CASSQEGITDTQYF. The CDR3 nucleotides read TGTGCCAGCAGCCAGGAGGGGATCACAGATACGCAGTATTTT.

The chain carries TRBV5-1 and TRBJ1-1; 7 bases line up with TRBD1. Germline loops: CDR1 SGHRS, CDR2 YFSETQ. The CDR3 extends over 16 amino acids. The V segment lost 4 bases and the J segment 0 bases; nucleotides outside the gene matches: 9. This CDR3 reads CASSPGTVFMNTEAFF. Here the CDR3 DNA reads TGCGCCAGCAGCCCCGGGACAGTCTTCATGAACACTGAAGCTTTCTTT.

CDR3 sequence (DNA): TGTGCCAGCAGTTACGGGGGGGACTCCCCAACAGAGACCCAGTACTTC. Protein: CASSYGGDSPTETQYF. The chain employs TRBV6-5 and TRBJ2-5; 7 bases line up with TRBD2. After removal of 2 bases from V and 4 bases from J, the junction contained 10 bases not matched to a gene. Germline V gene sequence: CDR1 MNHEY, CDR2 SVGAGI. The CDR3 is 16 amino acids.

This clone appeared a few times. The chain is built from TRBV13 and TRBJ2-5; 8 bases agree with TRBD1. The CDR3 runs to 14 residues. The V gene's germline CDR1 is PRHDT and CDR2 FYEKMQ (reference sequence). Losses at the gene ends were 4 bases for V and 5 bases for J; bases not matched to a gene: 6. CDR3 region: CASSSQSGGETQYF. CDR3 nucleotide sequence: TGTGCCAGCAGCTCCCAGTCAGGGGGCGAGACCCAGTACTTC.

This chain joins TRBV18 and TRBJ1-2; D remains unclear. Germline CDR1 and CDR2: KGHSH and LQKENI. V dropped 2 bases and J dropped 8 bases, with 15 bases sitting between them. The length of the CDR3 is 14 residues. CDR3 loop: CASSPTEKDGGYTF. As DNA, the CDR3 is TGTGCCAGCTCACCAACAGAGAAAGATGGCGGCTACACCTTC.

The rearrangement joins TRBV14 to TRBJ1-2; D ambiguous. Germline V gene sequence: CDR1 SGHDN, CDR2 FVKESK. The CDR3 totals 13 residues. V was pared by 6 bases and J by 1 base, with 9 bases between. The CDR3, as DNA: TGTGCCAGCAGTCTTACAGATAACTATGGCTACACCTTC. Translated: CASSLTDNYGYTF. Combining the CDR3 with reference TRBV14 and TRBJ1-2 gives the whole variable domain EAGVTQFPSHSVIEKGQTVTLRCDPISGHDNLYWYRRVMGKEIKFLLHFVKESKQDESGMPNNRFLAERTGGTYSTLKVQPAELEDSGVYFCASSLTDNYGYTFGSGTRLTVV.

J is TRBJ1-1 and V is TRBV6-5; unclear D gene. This CDR3 has 11 amino acids. CDR1 is MNHEY, CDR2 SVGAGI, per germline. V gave up 7 bases and J gave up 1 base, with 4 bases separating them. CDR3 in amino acids: CASMQNTEAFF. As DNA, the CDR3 is TGTGCCAGCATGCAGAACACTGAAGCTTTCTTT.

This chain uses TRBV5-5 with TRBJ2-3; the D gene is possibly TRBD1 (5 bases). The CDR3 has 13 amino acids. Germline V gives CDR1 SGHKS, CDR2 YYEKEE (reference sequence). Trimming stripped 3 bases from V and 1 base from J, with 6 bases between. The CDR3: CASSSTGTDTQYF. DNA of the CDR3: TGTGCCAGCAGCTCGACAGGCACAGATACGCAGTATTTT. Using reference TRBV5-5 and TRBJ2-3 for the parts outside the CDR3, the full variable domain is DAGVTQSPTHLIKTRGQQVTLRCSPISGHKSVSWYQQVLGQGPQFIFQYYEKEERGRGNFPDRFSARQFPNYSSELNVNALLLGDSALYLCASSSTGTDTQYFGPGTRLTVL.

V is TRBV19 and J is TRBJ2-1, with D unresolved. Germline V gene sequence: CDR1 LNHDA, CDR2 SQIVND (reference sequence). V was trimmed by 3 bases and J by 3 bases, leaving 9 bases between them. CDR3 length: 14 amino acids. CDR3 in amino acids: CASSIRLYYNEQFF. In DNA form, the CDR3 reads TGTGCCAGTAGTATTAGGCTCTACTACAATGAGCAGTTCTTC.

The chain recombines TRBV15 with TRBJ2-5; unclear D gene. Germline CDR1 LNHNV, CDR2 YYDKDF (reference sequence). The V end was cut by 0 bases, the J end by 5 bases, with 16 bases between. The CDR3 is 16 amino acids. CDR3 region: CATSRDIGALGETQYF. The CDR3 coding sequence is TGTGCCACCAGCAGAGATATAGGAGCCTTGGGGGAGACCCAGTACTTC.

J is TRBJ2-5 and V is TRBV6-2 or TRBV6-3, with D uncertain. Germline V gives CDR1 MNHEY, CDR2 SVGEGT. The CDR3 has 11 residues. V was trimmed by 3 bases and J by 2 bases, leaving 1 base between them. Written as DNA, the CDR3 is TGTGCCAGCAGTTATCAAGAGACCCAGTACTTC. Translating it yields CASSYQETQYF.

The chain combines TRBV9 with TRBJ1-2; possibly TRBD1 for D (6 bases). V was cut by 0 bases and J by 4 bases, with 10 bases left in between. The CDR3 consists of 14 residues. The germline CDR1 and CDR2 sequences are SGDLS and YYNGEE. The CDR3, as DNA: TGTGCCAGCAGCGTAGGCCCAGGGGTCTATGGCTACACCTTC. Protein sequence: CASSVGPGVYGYTF.

The chain links TRBV4-1 to TRBJ2-2, with TRBD1 matching 10 bases. Per germline, CDR1 MGHRA and CDR2 YSYEKL. The CDR3 sequence is 17 residues long. V trimming: 4 bases; J trimming: 5 bases; junction bases outside the gene matches: 10. The CDR3 here is CASSRSTGTGVTGELFF. The CDR3 coding sequence is TGCGCCAGCAGCCGATCAACCGGGACAGGGGTTACCGGGGAGCTGTTTTTT.

The chain uses TRBV6-5 and TRBJ2-7, with D maybe TRBD1 (5 bases). The CDR3 totals 13 residues. The ends were cut back, 2 bases at V and 4 bases at J, with 9 bases in the middle. Germline V gives CDR1 MNHEY, CDR2 SVGAGI. In DNA form, the CDR3 reads TGTGCCAGCAGTTACGGCAGGGTATACGAGCAGTACTTC. Protein sequence: CASSYGRVYEQYF.